Listed here is a single TCR beta chain. The data were taken from a study of blood T cell repertoires in COVID-19. Recruited during active infection, patients (from Seattle) were subsequently followed longitudinally. In the original workflow: Amplification with reference gene primers provided the estimates of nucleated cell counts. Sequencing used immunoSEQ multiplex PCR; TCRdb keeps in-frame clones, though not all of them. V and J calls and clone size are as listed in that table; D and trimming were resolved from the DNA. The sample records 100,000 to 150,000 clones, around 89% being singletons. This receptor was taken from a man between 60 and 75 years old with COVID-19, enrolled during active disease. The sample consisted of peripheral blood.

The CDR3: CASSLLILDEQFF. The CDR3 DNA sequence: TGTGCCAGCAGTCTCCTAATCTTGGATGAGCAGTTCTTC. The gene calls are TRBV6-2 or TRBV6-3 and TRBJ2-1, with no clear D. Trimming took off 5 bases at V and 8 bases at J, with 13 bases between the two ends. CDR3 length: 13 residues. Germline CDR1 is MNHEY and CDR2 is SVGEGT.